The 19 T cell receptor beta chains below come from one sample, sequenced in a study of human T cells and chemical hapten exposure. Each CDR3 protein is one row after TCRdb ran MiXCR on the RACE reads. The sample records 70,000 to 85,000 distinct CDR3 sequences, roughly 8.6% being singletons. Regarding time point: healthy volunteer bleed at 6 weeks. Extraction of total RNA was performed on unfractionated whole blood. The sample was whole blood. The receptors derive from a male donor in good health. Some clones in this sample may be carry-over from other donors' samples.

The CDR3 is CASSPISSRGETQYF. The CDR3 bases are TGTGCCAGCAGCCCCATTTCCAGCAGAGGAGAGACCCAGTACTTC. The chain employs TRBV3-1 and TRBJ2-5; D gene uncertain. Trimming stripped 4 bases from V and 4 bases from J, with 16 bases between. Germline assignment: CDR1 LGHDT and CDR2 YNNKEL (reference sequence). CDR3 size: 15 residues.

V is TRBV15 and J is TRBJ2-1; maybe TRBD2 (7 bases). This CDR3 has 14 amino acids. V was trimmed by 4 bases and J by 7 bases, leaving 14 bases between them. Per germline, CDR1 LNHNV and CDR2 YYDKDF (reference sequence). The CDR3 nucleotides read TGTGCCACCAGCACCTCCCGGGGGGCGAATGAGCAGTTCTTC. Its protein product is CATSTSRGANEQFF.

The genes are TRBV27 and TRBJ1-5; D is unclear. The CDR3 length is 15 residues. The germline CDR1 and CDR2 sequences are MNHEY and SMNVEV (reference sequence). Deletions cut 6 bases from V and 3 bases from J, with 15 bases between. The CDR3 region is CASRSLGRNNQPQHF. The CDR3 DNA reads as TGTGCCAGCAGATCCCTAGGCAGGAACAATCAGCCCCAGCATTTT.

The chain is built from TRBV11-2 and TRBJ1-6; D is undetermined. V dropped 1 base and J dropped 9 bases, with 13 bases sitting between them. From germline, CDR1 is SGHAT and CDR2 FQNNGV. The CDR3 has 15 residues. The CDR3 is CASSLAAKSASPLHF. CDR3 nucleotide sequence: TGTGCCAGCAGCTTAGCGGCCAAGTCGGCTTCACCCCTCCACTTT. The full variable domain, completed using reference TRBV11-2 and TRBJ1-6, is EAGVAQSPRYKIIEKRQSVAFWCNPISGHATLYWYQQILGQGPKLLIQFQNNGVVDDSQLPKDRFSAERLKGVDSTLKIQPAKLEDSAVYLCASSLAAKSASPLHFGNGTRLTVT.

This chain joins TRBV7-8 and TRBJ1-1; D is uncertain. The CDR3 has 17 residues. The germline V gene encodes CDR1 SGHVS and CDR2 FQNEAQ. The ends were cut back, 0 bases at V and 0 bases at J, with 14 bases in the middle. The DNA of the CDR3 is TGTGCCAGCAGCTTAGCCCCTGGCCCGTTCATGAACACTGAAGCTTTCTTT. As protein: CASSLAPGPFMNTEAFF.

The CDR3 region is CASSFSGAADTQYF. CDR3 DNA sequence: TGTGCCAGCAGCTTTAGCGGGGCTGCGGATACGCAGTATTTT. V is TRBV7-2 and J is TRBJ2-3; 8 nucleotides agree with TRBD2. The CDR3 is 14 amino acids. The germline CDR1 and CDR2 sequences are SGHTA and FQGNSA. V dropped 3 bases and J dropped 6; count of bases not matched to a gene: 5.

A few counts support this clonotype. This chain's CDR3 is CASSLSWAGSNSPLHF. The CDR3 DNA sequence: TGTGCCAGCAGTTTATCATGGGCAGGGTCCAATTCACCCCTCCACTTT. The chain has TRBV27 and TRBJ1-6; maybe TRBD1 (5 bases). V lost 0 bases and J 7 bases, leaving 13 bases between the germline ends. CDR3 length: 16 amino acids. The V gene's germline CDR1 is MNHEY and CDR2 SMNVEV (reference sequence).

Regarding this clonotype: A much larger clone lies one base from this, so it may be a read error. The chain joins TRBV5-1 to TRBJ2-2; perhaps TRBD1 as D (6 bases). Per the germline V gene, CDR1 is SGHRS and CDR2 is YFSETQ. The ends were cut back, 5 bases at V and 2 bases at J, with 22 bases in the middle. The CDR3 sequence is 18 residues long. This CDR3 is CASSGQNYPLLNTGELFF. CDR3 coding DNA: TGCGCCAGCAGTGGACAGAACTATCCCCTTTTAAACACCGGGGAGCTGTTTTTT. The whole variable domain, filled in from reference TRBV5-1 and TRBJ2-2, reads KAGVTQTPRYLIKTRGQQVTLSCSPISGHRSVSWYQQTPGQGLQFLFEYFSETQRNKGNFPGRFSGRQFSNSRSEMNVSTLELGDSALYLCASSGQNYPLLNTGELFFGEGSRLTVL.

This clonotype was recorded a few times. The CDR3 coding sequence is TGTGCCTGGAGTCAGGGGGCAAGCAATCAGCCCCAGCATTTT. This codes for CAWSQGASNQPQHF. V is TRBV30 and J is TRBJ1-5, with TRBD1 matching 8 bases. This CDR3 has 14 residues. The germline gives CDR1 GTSNPN, CDR2 SVGIG (reference sequence). Trimming removed 2 bases from V and 1 base from J; junction bases left unmatched: 1. Variable domain in full (rest from reference TRBV30 and TRBJ1-5): SQTIHQWPATLVQPVGSPLSLECTVEGTSNPNLYWYRQAAGRGLQLLFYSVGIGQISSEVPQNLSASRPQDRQFILSSKKLLLSDSGFYLCAWSQGASNQPQHFGDGTRLSIL.

This clonotype was seen only a few times. The J gene is TRBJ2-3, the V gene TRBV21-1. TRBV21-1 is noted as a pseudogene. This CDR3 has 15 amino acids. CDR3 in DNA: TGTGCGCCAGGTGCGATCAATCTGAGCACAGATACGCAGTATTTT. Translation: CAPGAINLSTDTQYF.

In its sample, this clonotype was seen a few times. The chain employs TRBV27 and TRBJ2-7; TRBD1 matches at 8 bases. V lost 2 bases and J lost 4; bases outside the gene matches: 7. CDR1 MNHEY and CDR2 SMNVEV come from the germline V gene (reference sequence). The CDR3 is 15 residues long. In DNA, the CDR3 is TGTGCCAGCAGTTTACAGGGGGCGCCCGTATACGAGCAGTACTTC. Translated: CASSLQGAPVYEQYF.

This clonotype was counted ten times or more. J is TRBJ2-6 and V is TRBV29-1; 7 positions match TRBD1. The junction had 7 bases not matched to a gene; V was cut back by 5 bases and J by 0 bases. This CDR3 contains 16 residues. Per germline, CDR1 SQVTM and CDR2 ANQGSEA. CDR3 sequence: CSVRQGRSSGANVLTF. CDR3 coding DNA: TGCAGCGTTAGACAGGGTAGGAGCTCTGGGGCCAACGTCCTGACTTTC.

This chain connects TRBV29-1 to TRBJ2-3; a possible D gene is TRBD2 (5 bases). The V end was cut by 4 bases, the J end by 4 bases, with 9 bases between. CDR1 and CDR2 from the germline V gene are SQVTM and ANQGSEA. The CDR3 has 12 amino acids. The chain's CDR3 is CSVVLASDTQYF. CDR3 bases: TGCAGCGTTGTCCTAGCATCAGATACGCAGTATTTT.

In this sample, this clonotype turned up a few times. The rearrangement uses TRBV2 and TRBJ2-7, with 8 bases matching TRBD1. This CDR3 is 15 amino acids long. The junction had 12 bases not matched to a gene; V was cut back by 8 bases and J by 3 bases. Germline V lookup: CDR1 SNHLY, CDR2 FYNNEI. The DNA of the CDR3 is TGTGCCAGCTTGGGGGCGGACAGGGCTTTCTACGAGCAGTACTTC. It encodes CASLGADRAFYEQYF.

This clonotype was seen a handful of times. Here the CDR3 DNA reads TGCAGCCACGGCGCGAACACCGGGGAGCTGTTTTTT. Translating gives CSHGANTGELFF. The V and J genes are TRBV29-1 and TRBJ2-2; D gene ambiguous. The CDR3 extends over 12 amino acids. Trimming took off 8 bases at V and 0 bases at J, with 7 bases between the two ends. Germline loops: CDR1 SQVTM, CDR2 ANQGSEA.

This clonotype was found a few times. The rearrangement links TRBV2 to TRBJ2-2; D remains ambiguous. V was shortened by 1 base and J by 3 bases, with 3 bases between the two germline ends. CDR3 length equals 13 residues. Per germline, CDR1 SNHLY and CDR2 FYNNEI. CDR3 amino acids: CASSEEYTGELFF. The CDR3 bases are TGTGCCAGCAGTGAAGAGTACACCGGGGAGCTGTTTTTT.

V gene TRBV14 combines with J gene TRBJ2-6; TRBD2 might be the D (5 bases). Per the germline V gene, CDR1 is SGHDN and CDR2 is FVKESK. This CDR3 spans 16 amino acids. The V end lost 0 bases, the J end lost 4 bases, and 10 bases lay between the germline ends. As DNA, the CDR3 is TGTGCCAGCAGCCAAGAAAGCCGGAGGGGGGCCAACGTCCTGACTTTC. Encoded protein: CASSQESRRGANVLTF.

This clonotype was observed a handful of times. The chain uses TRBV4-1 and TRBJ2-7; 9 bases are shared with TRBD1. The CDR3 runs 15 residues. The V gene end was trimmed by 5 bases and the J gene end by 1 base; junction bases not matched to a gene: 6. Looked up from germline, CDR1 is MGHRA and CDR2 is YSYEKL. The CDR3 region is CASSAPGTGSYEQYF. CDR3 in DNA: TGCGCCAGCAGCGCCCCCGGGACAGGGTCCTACGAGCAGTACTTC.

This clonotype has more than one count but fewer than ten. The chain uses TRBV7-2 and TRBJ1-6, with 8 bases that match TRBD1. V was pared by 5 bases and J by 10 bases, with 16 bases of the junction left unmatched. There are 17 residues in the CDR3. The germline V gene has CDR1 SGHTA and CDR2 FQGNSA. The CDR3 loop reads CASSVYRGSVVGSPLHF. CDR3 in DNA: TGTGCCAGCAGCGTATACAGGGGGTCTGTCGTAGGATCACCCCTCCACTTT.